This TCR beta chain was recovered during a study of chemoradiotherapy in HPV16-positive cancers. As to this clone: Its antigen remains unidentified.

Only in-frame clones appear in the TCRdb table, and some are missing; sequencing was by immunoSEQ multiplex PCR. The sample yields 6,000 to 7,500 clones, about 88% seen once. Germline assignment: CDR1 SGDLS and CDR2 YYNGEE. Trimming at V came to 4 bases and at J to 3 bases, leaving 6 bases not matched to a gene. The CDR3 runs to 14 residues. Study observations and caveats: During treatment, candidate HPV-specific clones and E7-related motifs expanded in tumor.

The rearrangement links TRBV9 to TRBJ1-1; 7 bases are shared with TRBD1. The sample was taken from a patient who underwent chemoradiotherapy. The source is a human donor with HPV-associated anogenital cancer. The CDR3 here is CASSFYDRDTEAFF. Here the CDR3 DNA reads TGTGCCAGCAGCTTTTACGACAGGGACACTGAAGCTTTCTTT.